This TCR beta chain is drawn from a study of T cells expressing NK-cell markers. General study findings and limits: These clonotypes, the leaders elsewhere, also led the CD3+CD56-NKG2C+ fraction in a few donors. The share of CD8+ T cells held by dominant NKG2C+ clonotypes was roughly 1.0-8% in several donors.

As regards this clonotype: Antigen unknown.

Germline V gene data show CDR1 as DFQATT and CDR2 as SNEGSKA (reference sequence). This CDR3 is built from 15 residues. TCRdb reprocessed the 5' RACE reads, with one entry per CDR3 protein and no DNA. The specimen's table records a few hundred thousand distinct CDR3 sequences. This sequence originates from a man aged 18 to 69 in good health. The chain joins TRBV20-1 to TRBJ1-1. The sample was blood T cells: a sorted CD56 or NKG2C T cell subset, CD4+ or CD8+ T cells, or bulk PBMC T cells (not recorded which). CDR3 protein: CSARGDRTVGPEAFF.